The next 16 T cell receptor beta chains were all read from a single sample in a study of blood T cell repertoires in COVID-19. Sequenced by immunoSEQ multiplex PCR; TCRdb stores in-frame clones only, minus some. The data show 95,000 to 110,000 clones, roughly nine tenths seen once. Material: peripheral blood. The receptor source for this set is a man aged 40-49 years with active or convalescent COVID-19.

The genes are TRBV25-1 and TRBJ1-5, with D possibly being TRBD1 (6 bases). Germline CDR1 is MGHDK and CDR2 is SYGVNS. The CDR3 contains 15 residues. With 2 bases removed from V and 4 bases from J, the gap between germline ends came to 12 bases. As DNA, the CDR3 is TGTGCCAGCAGTGAAGGAACAGGGCCAAATCAGCCCCAGCATTTT. Translated, it gives CASSEGTGPNQPQHF.

This clone has just one count. The chain combines TRBV19 with TRBJ1-5; D is possibly TRBD1 (6 bases). The CDR3 sequence is 15 residues long. Germline lookup yields CDR1 LNHDA and CDR2 SQIVND (reference sequence). Trimming stripped 9 bases from V and 1 base from J, with 16 bases between. The DNA of the CDR3 is TGTGCCAGCAAACCGCCAGGGGACAGCAATCAGCCCCAGCATTTT. Protein sequence: CASKPPGDSNQPQHF.

The CDR3 nucleotides read TGTGCCAGCAGCCAGGGACAGGGCGCCCACGAGCAGTACTTC. It specifies CASSQGQGAHEQYF. The rearrangement links TRBV7-7 to TRBJ2-7; 9 positions agree with TRBD1. The CDR3 is 14 residues long. With 5 bases clipped from V and 5 bases from J, the junction kept 7 bases outside the gene matches. Germline-derived CDR1 and CDR2 are SSHAT and FNYEAQ (reference sequence).

V is TRBV28 and J is TRBJ1-2, with a tentative D call TRBD1 (5 bases). This CDR3 region has 13 residues. The germline CDR1 and CDR2 sequences are MDHEN and SYDVKM. The ends were cut back, 7 bases at V and 4 bases at J, with 13 bases in the middle. DNA of the CDR3: TGTGCCAGCAAGGGAGGGGCATTCTATGGCTACACCTTC. Translated, it gives CASKGGAFYGYTF.

The chain couples TRBV25-1 to TRBJ2-2; TRBD1 aligns across 9 bases. Germline V gene sequence: CDR1 MGHDK, CDR2 SYGVNS. V shed 4 bases and J 7 bases; nucleotides not matched to a gene: 4. The CDR3 runs 14 residues. The CDR3 spells CASSGTGVFGELFF. Written as DNA, the CDR3 is TGTGCCAGCAGTGGGACAGGGGTGTTCGGGGAGCTGTTTTTT.

This chain joins TRBV6-1 and TRBJ2-7; the D gene is possibly TRBD2 (6 bases). The CDR3 totals 15 residues. With 2 bases removed from V and 6 bases from J, the gap between germline ends came to 17 bases. Germline CDR1 MNHNS, CDR2 SASEGT. The CDR3 region has the DNA TGTGCCAGCAGTGAAACGTTGGAGGGTTTCGGCGAGCAGTACTTC. Translating gives CASSETLEGFGEQYF.

The CDR3 region has the DNA TGCGCCAGCAGCCAAGACAGGTTCTTGGACACTGAAGCTTTCTTT. Translated: CASSQDRFLDTEAFF. The V gene is TRBV4-3, the J gene TRBJ1-1; D not resolved. V lost 0 bases to trimming and J lost 3 bases, with 11 bases between them. The length of the CDR3 is 15 residues. Per the germline V gene, CDR1 is LGHNA and CDR2 is YSLEER.

This clone was detected only once. The V and J genes are TRBV7-9 and TRBJ2-5; D perhaps matches TRBD2 (5 bases). The CDR3 contains 14 residues. V lost 1 base to trimming and J lost 9 bases, with 15 bases between them. The germline V gene encodes CDR1 SEHNR and CDR2 FQNEAQ (reference sequence). CDR3 sequence reads: CASSLGGAGEAQYF. The CDR3 DNA is TGTGCCAGCAGCTTAGGCGGAGCCGGGGAAGCCCAGTACTTC.

The genes are TRBV6-5 and TRBJ2-7; 10 nucleotides line up with TRBD1. The CDR3 runs to 15 residues. V shed 6 bases, J shed 1 base, and the junction held 6 bases outside the gene matches. The germline V gene encodes CDR1 MNHEY and CDR2 SVGAGI. CDR3: CASRTGTGVSYEQYF. The DNA for the CDR3 is TGTGCCAGCAGAACCGGGACAGGGGTTTCCTACGAGCAGTACTTC.

This clone was seen a few times. The chain employs TRBV28 and TRBJ1-4, with 10 nucleotides matching TRBD1. The V gene end was trimmed by 5 bases and the J gene end by 9 bases; junction bases not matched to a gene: 6. The CDR3 extends over 14 amino acids. From germline, CDR1 is MDHEN and CDR2 SYDVKM. The CDR3: CASSPGQGPQKLFF. CDR3 nucleotide sequence: TGTGCCAGCAGTCCGGGACAGGGGCCCCAAAAACTGTTTTTT. The variable domain in full, completed from reference TRBV28 and TRBJ1-4, reads DVKVTQSSRYLVKRTGEKVFLECVQDMDHENMFWYRQDPGLGLRLIYFSYDVKMKEKGDIPEGYSVSREKKERFSLILESASTNQTSMYLCASSPGQGPQKLFFGSGTQLSVL.

The chain couples TRBV27 to TRBJ2-7; TRBD1 might be the D (7 bases). The CDR3 covers 15 residues. Germline CDR1 MNHEY, CDR2 SMNVEV (reference sequence). Trimming shortened V by 8 bases and J by 6 bases, and 23 bases separated the two germline ends. The CDR3 sequence: CASAWGDSSPGEQYF. In DNA, the CDR3 is TGTGCCAGCGCCTGGGGGGACAGTTCCCCTGGCGAGCAGTACTTC.

This chain uses TRBV12-3 or TRBV12-4 with TRBJ1-6; D might be TRBD1 (5 bases). This CDR3 is 12 amino acids long. Deletions cut 7 bases from V and 9 bases from J, with 10 bases between. CDR3 nucleotide sequence: TGTGCCAGCACCCGGGGGGTTTCACCCCTCCACTTT. Amino acids: CASTRGVSPLHF.

This clone appeared once. This chain uses TRBV28 with TRBJ2-7; 11 positions agree with TRBD2. The CDR3 sequence is 14 residues long. V was pared by 8 bases and J by 1 base, with 4 bases of the junction left unmatched. Germline V gives CDR1 MDHEN, CDR2 SYDVKM. Written as DNA, the CDR3 is TGTGCCAGCCGAACTAGCGGGAGTTCCTACGAGCAGTACTTC. Amino acids: CASRTSGSSYEQYF.

On this clone: It is unclear where the CDR3 begins or ends on the DNA, so no DNA is shown, and the CDR3 is as TCRdb lists it. The V gene is TRBV28, the J gene TRBJ1-1; the table's D call TRBD1 went unverified against the DNA. Germline CDR1 MDHEN, CDR2 SYDVKM. The CDR3 is 14 amino acids long, termini counted. The CDR3 sequence: CASILGFKGAEAFF.

V gene TRBV7-9 combines with J gene TRBJ1-2; a possible D gene is TRBD1 (5 bases). The CDR3 runs to 17 residues. The V end lost 3 bases, the J end lost 1 base, and 18 bases lay between the germline ends. Germline V gene sequence: CDR1 SEHNR, CDR2 FQNEAQ (reference sequence). CDR3 nucleotides: TGTGCCAGCAGCTTCTCAGGGACTACCGGATTTAACTATGGCTACACCTTC. Residues: CASSFSGTTGFNYGYTF.

V usage is TRBV6-5 and J usage is TRBJ1-2, with TRBD1 as a possible D gene (5 bases). The CDR3 has 15 amino acids. V was clipped by 0 bases and J by 0 bases, with 8 bases between them. The germline gives CDR1 MNHEY, CDR2 SVGAGI. The CDR3 nucleotides read TGTGCCAGCAGTTACTCAGGGGTAGCTAACTATGGCTACACCTTC. This codes for CASSYSGVANYGYTF.